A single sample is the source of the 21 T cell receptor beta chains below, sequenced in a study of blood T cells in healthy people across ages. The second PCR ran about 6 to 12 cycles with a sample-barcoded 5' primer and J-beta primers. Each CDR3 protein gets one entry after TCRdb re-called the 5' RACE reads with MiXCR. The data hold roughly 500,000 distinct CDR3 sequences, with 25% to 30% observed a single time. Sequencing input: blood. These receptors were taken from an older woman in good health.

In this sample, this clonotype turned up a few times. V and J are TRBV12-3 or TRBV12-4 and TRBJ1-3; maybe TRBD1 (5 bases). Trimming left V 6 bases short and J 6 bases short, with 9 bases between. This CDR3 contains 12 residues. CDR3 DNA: TGTGCCAGCAGCGAAGGGGAAAACACCATATATTTT. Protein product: CASSEGENTIYF.

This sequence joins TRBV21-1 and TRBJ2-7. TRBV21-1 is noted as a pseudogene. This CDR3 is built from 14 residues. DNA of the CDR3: TGTGCCAGCAGCAAAGGGCAACCATGGTACGAGCAGTACTTC. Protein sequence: CASSKGQPWYEQYF.

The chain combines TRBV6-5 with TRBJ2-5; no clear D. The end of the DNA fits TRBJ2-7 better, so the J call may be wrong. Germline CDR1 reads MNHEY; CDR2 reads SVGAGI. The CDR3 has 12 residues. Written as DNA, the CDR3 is TGTGCCAGCACGGGTTCCACCTACGAGCAGTACTTC. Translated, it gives CASTGSTYEQYF.

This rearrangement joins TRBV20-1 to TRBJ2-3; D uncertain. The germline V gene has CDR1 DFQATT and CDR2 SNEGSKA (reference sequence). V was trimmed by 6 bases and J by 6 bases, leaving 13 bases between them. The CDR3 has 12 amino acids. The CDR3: CSAPVTFDTQYF. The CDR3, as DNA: TGCAGTGCGCCGGTCACCTTCGATACGCAGTATTTT.

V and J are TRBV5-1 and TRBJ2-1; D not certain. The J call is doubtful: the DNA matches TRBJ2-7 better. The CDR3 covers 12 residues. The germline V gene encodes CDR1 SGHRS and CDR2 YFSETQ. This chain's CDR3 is CASGEDLHQQYF. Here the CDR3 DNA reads TGCGCCAGCGGCGAGGACCTACACCAGCAGTACTTC.

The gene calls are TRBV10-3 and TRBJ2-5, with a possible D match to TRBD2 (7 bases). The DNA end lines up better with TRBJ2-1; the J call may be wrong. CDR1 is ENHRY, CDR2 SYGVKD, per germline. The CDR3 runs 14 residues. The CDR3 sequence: CAISEGGGANEQFF. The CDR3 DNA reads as TGTGCCATCAGTGAAGGAGGGGGGGCCAATGAGCAGTTCTTC.

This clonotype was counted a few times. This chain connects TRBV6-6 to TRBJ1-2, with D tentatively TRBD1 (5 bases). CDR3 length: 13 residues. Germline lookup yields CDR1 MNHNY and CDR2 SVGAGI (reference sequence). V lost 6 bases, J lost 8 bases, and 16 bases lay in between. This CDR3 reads CASSRGEYVGYTF. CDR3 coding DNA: TGTGCCAGCAGCCGAGGGGAATATGTCGGCTACACCTTC.

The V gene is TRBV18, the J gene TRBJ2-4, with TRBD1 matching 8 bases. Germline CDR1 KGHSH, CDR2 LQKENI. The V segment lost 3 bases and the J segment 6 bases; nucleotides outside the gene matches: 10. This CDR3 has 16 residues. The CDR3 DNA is TGTGCCAGCTCACCGCAACCTTCAGGGGGCTTAAACATTCAGTACTTC. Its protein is CASSPQPSGGLNIQYF.

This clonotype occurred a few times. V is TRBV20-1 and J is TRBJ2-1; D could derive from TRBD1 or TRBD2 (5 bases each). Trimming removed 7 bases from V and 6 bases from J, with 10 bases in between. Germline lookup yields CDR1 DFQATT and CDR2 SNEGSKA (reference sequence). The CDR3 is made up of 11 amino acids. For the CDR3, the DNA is TGCAGTGTCTCGGGACCCAATGAGCAGTTCTTC. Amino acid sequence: CSVSGPNEQFF.

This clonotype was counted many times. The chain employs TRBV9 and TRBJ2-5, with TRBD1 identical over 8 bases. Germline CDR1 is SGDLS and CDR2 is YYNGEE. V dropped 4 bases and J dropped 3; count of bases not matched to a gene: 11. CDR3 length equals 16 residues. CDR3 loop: CASSPPQVTGEETQYF. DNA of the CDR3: TGTGCCAGCAGCCCCCCCCAAGTGACAGGGGAAGAGACCCAGTACTTC.

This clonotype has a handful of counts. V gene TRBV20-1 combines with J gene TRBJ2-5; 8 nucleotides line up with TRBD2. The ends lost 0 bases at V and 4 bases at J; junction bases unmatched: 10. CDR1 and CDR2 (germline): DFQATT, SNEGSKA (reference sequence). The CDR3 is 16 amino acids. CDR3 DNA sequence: TGCAGTGCTAGAGATGGGGGCGGGGGGACTCGAGAGACCCAGTACTTC. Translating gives CSARDGGGGTRETQYF.

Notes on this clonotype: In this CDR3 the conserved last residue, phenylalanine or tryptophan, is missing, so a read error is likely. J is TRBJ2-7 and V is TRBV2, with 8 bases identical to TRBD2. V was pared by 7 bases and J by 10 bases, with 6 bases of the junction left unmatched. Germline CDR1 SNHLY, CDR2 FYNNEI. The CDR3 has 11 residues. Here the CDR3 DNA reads TGTGCCAGCAACCCGGGGGGGGCACAGTACTCC. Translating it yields CASNPGGAQYS.

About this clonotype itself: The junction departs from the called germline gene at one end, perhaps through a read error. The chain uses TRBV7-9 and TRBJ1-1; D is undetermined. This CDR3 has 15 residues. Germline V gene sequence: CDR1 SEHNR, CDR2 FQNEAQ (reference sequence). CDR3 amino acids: CARSPQATMNTEAFF. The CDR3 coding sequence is TGTGCCCGCAGCCCCCAGGCCACGATGAACACTGAAGCTTTCTTT.

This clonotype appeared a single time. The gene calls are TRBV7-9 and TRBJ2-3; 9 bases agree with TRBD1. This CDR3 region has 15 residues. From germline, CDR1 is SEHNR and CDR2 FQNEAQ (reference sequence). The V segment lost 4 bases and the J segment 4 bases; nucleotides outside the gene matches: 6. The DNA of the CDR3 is TGTGCCAGCAGCTCTTGGGACAGGGCCGCAGATACGCAGTATTTT. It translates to CASSSWDRAADTQYF. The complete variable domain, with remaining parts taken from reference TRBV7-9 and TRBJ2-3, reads DTGVSQNPRHKITKRGQNVTFRCDPISEHNRLYWYRQTLGQGPEFLTYFQNEAQLEKSRLLSDRFSAERPKGSFSTLEIQRTEQGDSAMYLCASSSWDRAADTQYFGPGTRLTVL.

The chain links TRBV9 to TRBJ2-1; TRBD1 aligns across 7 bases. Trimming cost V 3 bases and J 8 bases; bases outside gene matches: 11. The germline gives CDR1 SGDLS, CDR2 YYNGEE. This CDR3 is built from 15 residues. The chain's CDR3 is CASSARDRAVDEQFF. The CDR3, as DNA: TGTGCCAGCAGCGCCCGGGACAGAGCGGTGGATGAGCAGTTCTTC. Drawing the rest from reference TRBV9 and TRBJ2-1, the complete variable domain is DSGVTQTPKHLITATGQRVTLRCSPRSGDLSVYWYQQSLDQGLQFLIQYYNGEERAKGNILERFSAQQFPDLHSELNLSSLELGDSALYFCASSARDRAVDEQFFGPGTRLTVL.

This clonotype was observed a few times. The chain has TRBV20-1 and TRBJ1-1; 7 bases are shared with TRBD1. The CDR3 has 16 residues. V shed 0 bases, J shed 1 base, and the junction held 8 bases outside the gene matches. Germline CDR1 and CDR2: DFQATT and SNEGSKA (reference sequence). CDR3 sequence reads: CSARDGGTVGNTEAFF. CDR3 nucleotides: TGCAGTGCTAGAGATGGAGGGACAGTCGGGAACACTGAAGCTTTCTTT.

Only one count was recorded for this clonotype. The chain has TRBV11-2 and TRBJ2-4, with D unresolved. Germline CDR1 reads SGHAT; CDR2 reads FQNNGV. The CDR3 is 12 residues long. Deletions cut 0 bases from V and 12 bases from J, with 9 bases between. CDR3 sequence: CASSLDGPHQYF. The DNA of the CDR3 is TGTGCCAGCAGCTTAGACGGCCCTCATCAGTACTTC.

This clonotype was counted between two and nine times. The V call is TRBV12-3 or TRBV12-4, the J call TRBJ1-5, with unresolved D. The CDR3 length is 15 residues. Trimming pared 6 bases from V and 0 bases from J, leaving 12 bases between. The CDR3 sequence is CASSADGNSNQPQHF. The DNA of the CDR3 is TGTGCCAGCAGCGCCGACGGGAATAGCAATCAGCCCCAGCATTTT.

The CDR3 sequence: CSAYNLLGAEKLFF. The DNA of the CDR3 is TGCAGTGCTTATAACCTATTGGGCGCGGAGAAACTGTTTTTT. The chain has TRBV20-1 and TRBJ1-4; D gene ambiguous. The germline CDR1 and CDR2 sequences are DFQATT and SNEGSKA (reference sequence). The CDR3 is made up of 14 amino acids. Trimming left V 5 bases short and J 11 bases short, with 21 bases between.

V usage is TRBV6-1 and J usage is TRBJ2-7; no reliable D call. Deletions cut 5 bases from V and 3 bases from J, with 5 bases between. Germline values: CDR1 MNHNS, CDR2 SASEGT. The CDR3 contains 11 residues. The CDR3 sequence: CASSNLYEQYF. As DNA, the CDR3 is TGTGCCAGCAGTAACCTCTACGAGCAGTACTTC.

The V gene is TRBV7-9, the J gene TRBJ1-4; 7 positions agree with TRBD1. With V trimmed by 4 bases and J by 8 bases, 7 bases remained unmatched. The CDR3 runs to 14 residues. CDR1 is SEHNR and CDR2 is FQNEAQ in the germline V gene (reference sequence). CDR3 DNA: TGTGCCAGCAGCTCCGGGACAGAATACGAAAAACTGTTTTTT. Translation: CASSSGTEYEKLFF.